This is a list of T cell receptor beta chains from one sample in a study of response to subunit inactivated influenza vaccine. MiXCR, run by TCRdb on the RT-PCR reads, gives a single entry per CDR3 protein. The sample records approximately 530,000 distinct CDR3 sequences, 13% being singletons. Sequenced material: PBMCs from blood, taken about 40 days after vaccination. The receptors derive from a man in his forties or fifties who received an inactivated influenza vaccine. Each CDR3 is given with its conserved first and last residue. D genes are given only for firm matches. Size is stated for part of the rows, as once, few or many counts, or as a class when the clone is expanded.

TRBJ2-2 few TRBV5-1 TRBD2 CASRDRGGNTGELFF TGCGCCAGCAGAGATCGGGGGGGAAACACCGGGGAGCTGTTTTTT
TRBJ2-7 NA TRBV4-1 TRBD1 CASSQVSGTGNVEQYF TGCGCCAGCAGCCAAGTTTCCGGGACAGGGAACGTCGAGCAGTACTTC
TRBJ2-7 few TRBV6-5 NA CASSYSFGYEQYF TGTGCCAGCAGTTACTCTTTTGGCTACGAGCAGTACTTC
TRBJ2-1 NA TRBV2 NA CASRSSAYNEQFF TGTGCCAGCAGGTCCAGCGCCTACAATGAGCAGTTCTTC
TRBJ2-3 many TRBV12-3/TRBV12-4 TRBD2 CASRLAGGTDTQYF TGTGCCAGCAGGTTAGCGGGAGGCACAGATACGCAGTATTTT
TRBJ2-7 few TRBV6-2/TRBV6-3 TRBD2 CASSYASSSGRQYF TGTGCCAGCAGTTACGCGTCCTCTAGCGGTCGGCAGTACTTC
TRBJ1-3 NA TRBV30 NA CAWSVDTIYF TGTGCCTGGAGTGTGGACACCATATATTTT
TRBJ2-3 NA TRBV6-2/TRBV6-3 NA CASSYSSGRRRTDTQYF TGTGCCAGCAGTTACTCGTCGGGACGGAGGAGAACAGATACGCAGTATTTT
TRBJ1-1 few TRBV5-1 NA CASSSQGRGTEAFF TGCGCCAGCAGCTCCCAGGGCCGTGGCACTGAAGCTTTCTTT
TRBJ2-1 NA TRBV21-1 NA CASRDSLFNEQFF TGTGCCAGCCGGGACAGCCTATTCAATGAGCAGTTCTTC
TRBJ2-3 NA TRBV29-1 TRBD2 CSVEGLAGSTDTQYF TGCAGCGTTGAAGGACTAGCGGGTAGCACAGATACGCAGTATTTT
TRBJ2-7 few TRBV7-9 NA CASSSYNSPSYEQYF TGTGCCAGCAGCTCCTACAACAGTCCTTCCTACGAGCAGTACTTC
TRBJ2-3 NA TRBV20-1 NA CSATKGVSHPQYF TGCAGTGCTACCAAGGGGGTATCCCATCCGCAGTATTTT
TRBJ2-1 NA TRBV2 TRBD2 CASSELGLAGSVEQFF TGTGCCAGCAGTGAACTGGGACTAGCGGGTTCCGTTGAGCAGTTCTTC
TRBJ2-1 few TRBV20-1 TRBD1 CSAKPGTAIYNEQFF TGCAGTGCCAAGCCCGGGACAGCCATCTACAATGAGCAGTTCTTC
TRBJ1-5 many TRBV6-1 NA CASTGYSNQPQHF TGTGCCAGCACCGGATATAGCAATCAGCCCCAGCATTTT
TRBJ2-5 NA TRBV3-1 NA CASSLQTANQYF TGTGCCAGCAGCCTACAGACAGCGAACCAGTACTTC
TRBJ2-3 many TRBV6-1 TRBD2 CASTSFLRENSDTQYF TGTGCCAGCACCAGCTTTTTGCGGGAGAACTCAGATACGCAGTATTTT
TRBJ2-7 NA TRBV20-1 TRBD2 CSASRPSGNNEQYF TGCAGTGCTAGTCGCCCTAGCGGGAACAACGAGCAGTACTTC
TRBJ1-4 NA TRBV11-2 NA CASSLAAATNEKLFF TGTGCCAGCAGCCTAGCGGCTGCAACTAATGAAAAACTGTTTTTT
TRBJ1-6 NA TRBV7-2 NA CASRFDRPSSYNSPLHF TGTGCCAGCAGATTTGACAGGCCGAGCTCCTATAATTCACCCCTCCACTTT
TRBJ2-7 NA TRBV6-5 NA CASKDQYEQYF TGTGCCAGCAAAGATCAATACGAGCAGTACTTC
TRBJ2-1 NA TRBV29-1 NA CSVGTSSYNEQFF TGCAGCGTTGGGACAAGCTCCTACAATGAGCAGTTCTTC
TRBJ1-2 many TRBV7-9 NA CASSAVYGYTF TGTGCCAGCAGCGCAGTTTATGGCTACACCTTC
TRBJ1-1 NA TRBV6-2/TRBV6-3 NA CASKDPGGATNTEAFF TGTGCCAGCAAGGACCCAGGAGGGGCTACGAACACTGAAGCTTTCTTT
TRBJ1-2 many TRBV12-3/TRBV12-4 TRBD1 CASSLTGYGYTF TGTGCCAGCAGCCTGACAGGGTATGGCTACACCTTC
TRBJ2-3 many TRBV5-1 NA CASSIASDTQYF TGCGCCAGCAGTATAGCTTCAGATACGCAGTATTTT
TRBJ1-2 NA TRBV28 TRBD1 CASSPDRVQSSYGYTF TGTGCCAGCAGCCCCGACAGGGTTCAATCCTCCTATGGCTACACCTTC
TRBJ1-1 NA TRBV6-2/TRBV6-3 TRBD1 CASSYQKGQGNTEAFF TGTGCCAGCAGCTACCAAAAGGGACAGGGTAACACTGAAGCTTTCTTT
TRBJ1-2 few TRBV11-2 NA CASSLRSLSLSTGTDYGYTF TGTGCCAGCAGCCTTAGGTCCCTCTCCCTTAGTACAGGGACCGACTATGGCTACACCTTC
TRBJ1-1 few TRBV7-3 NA CASSPSSDTEAFF TGTGCCAGCAGCCCATCTTCGGACACTGAAGCTTTCTTT
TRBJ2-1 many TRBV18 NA CASSPRPGEASYNEQFF TGTGCCAGCTCACCAAGGCCGGGCGAGGCTTCTTACAATGAGCAGTTCTTC
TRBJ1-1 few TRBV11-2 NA CASTVLGSTEAFF TGTGCCAGCACAGTATTGGGCAGCACTGAAGCTTTCTTT
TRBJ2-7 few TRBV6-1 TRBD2 CASWRDSGRSEQYF TGTGCCAGCTGGAGGGATAGCGGGAGAAGCGAGCAGTACTTC
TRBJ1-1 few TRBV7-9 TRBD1 CASSLQTGANTEAFF TGTGCCAGCAGCTTGCAAACAGGGGCGAACACTGAAGCTTTCTTT
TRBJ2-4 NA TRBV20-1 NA CSASPPTALAKNIQYF TGCAGTGCTAGCCCACCCACCGCGCTAGCCAAAAACATTCAGTACTTC
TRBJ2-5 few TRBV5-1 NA CASSLLGTGAEAQYF TGCGCCAGCAGCTTATTAGGGACTGGTGCAGAGGCCCAGTACTTC
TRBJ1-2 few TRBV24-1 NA CATSDLGQTYGYTF TGTGCCACCAGTGATTTGGGGCAGACCTATGGCTACACCTTC
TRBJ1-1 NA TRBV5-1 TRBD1 CATSPGTGGTTEAFF TGCGCCACCAGCCCCGGGACAGGGGGTACCACTGAAGCTTTCTTT
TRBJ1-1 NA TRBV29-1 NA CSVKTGRDTEAFF TGCAGCGTTAAAACCGGGAGAGACACTGAAGCTTTCTTT
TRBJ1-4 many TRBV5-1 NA CASSLMDTTTNEKLFF TGCGCCAGCAGCTTGATGGACACGACAACTAATGAAAAACTGTTTTTT
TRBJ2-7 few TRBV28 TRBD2 CASKISGGEQYF TGTGCCAGCAAAATATCGGGGGGGGAGCAGTACTTC
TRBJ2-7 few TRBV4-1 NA CASSQGAVTYEQYF TGCGCCAGCAGCCAAGGTGCGGTTACCTACGAGCAGTACTTC
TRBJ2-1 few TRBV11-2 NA CASSHGSGSYNEQFF TGTGCCAGCAGCCATGGTAGCGGCTCCTACAATGAGCAGTTCTTC
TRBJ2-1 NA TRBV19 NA CASSILHNEQFF TGTGCCAGTAGTATTCTTCATAATGAGCAGTTCTTC
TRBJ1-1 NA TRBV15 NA CATSRDRVVTEAFF TGTGCCACCAGCAGAGATCGGGTGGTCACTGAAGCTTTCTTT
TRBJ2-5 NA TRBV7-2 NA CASSLAPAQKTQYF TGTGCCAGCAGCTTAGCTCCGGCTCAGAAGACCCAGTACTTC
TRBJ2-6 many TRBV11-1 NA CASSLNRGGSGANVLTF TGTGCCAGCAGCTTAAATCGTGGCGGGTCTGGGGCCAACGTCCTGACTTTC
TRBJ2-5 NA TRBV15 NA CATSRDTHRETQYF TGTGCCACCAGCAGAGATACTCATCGGGAGACCCAGTACTTC
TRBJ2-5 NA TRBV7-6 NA CASSALGSAQETQYF TGTGCCAGCAGCGCACTGGGTAGCGCTCAAGAGACCCAGTACTTC
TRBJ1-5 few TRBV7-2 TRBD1 CASSLGPTGTGNQPQHF TGTGCCAGCAGCTTAGGCCCTACCGGGACAGGGAATCAGCCCCAGCATTTT
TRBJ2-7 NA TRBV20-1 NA CSAGHPLGEQYF TGCAGTGCGGGTCATCCGCTGGGCGAGCAGTACTTC
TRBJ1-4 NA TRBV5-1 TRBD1 CASSSGQPNEKLFF TGCGCCAGCAGCTCGGGACAGCCTAATGAAAAACTGTTTTTT
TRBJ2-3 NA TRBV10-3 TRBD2 CAISESGLAGTDTQYF TGTGCCATCAGTGAGTCGGGACTAGCGGGAACAGATACGCAGTATTTT
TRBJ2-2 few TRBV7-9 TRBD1 CASSFPGQGNTGELFF TGTGCCAGCAGCTTTCCCGGACAGGGTAACACCGGGGAGCTGTTTTTT